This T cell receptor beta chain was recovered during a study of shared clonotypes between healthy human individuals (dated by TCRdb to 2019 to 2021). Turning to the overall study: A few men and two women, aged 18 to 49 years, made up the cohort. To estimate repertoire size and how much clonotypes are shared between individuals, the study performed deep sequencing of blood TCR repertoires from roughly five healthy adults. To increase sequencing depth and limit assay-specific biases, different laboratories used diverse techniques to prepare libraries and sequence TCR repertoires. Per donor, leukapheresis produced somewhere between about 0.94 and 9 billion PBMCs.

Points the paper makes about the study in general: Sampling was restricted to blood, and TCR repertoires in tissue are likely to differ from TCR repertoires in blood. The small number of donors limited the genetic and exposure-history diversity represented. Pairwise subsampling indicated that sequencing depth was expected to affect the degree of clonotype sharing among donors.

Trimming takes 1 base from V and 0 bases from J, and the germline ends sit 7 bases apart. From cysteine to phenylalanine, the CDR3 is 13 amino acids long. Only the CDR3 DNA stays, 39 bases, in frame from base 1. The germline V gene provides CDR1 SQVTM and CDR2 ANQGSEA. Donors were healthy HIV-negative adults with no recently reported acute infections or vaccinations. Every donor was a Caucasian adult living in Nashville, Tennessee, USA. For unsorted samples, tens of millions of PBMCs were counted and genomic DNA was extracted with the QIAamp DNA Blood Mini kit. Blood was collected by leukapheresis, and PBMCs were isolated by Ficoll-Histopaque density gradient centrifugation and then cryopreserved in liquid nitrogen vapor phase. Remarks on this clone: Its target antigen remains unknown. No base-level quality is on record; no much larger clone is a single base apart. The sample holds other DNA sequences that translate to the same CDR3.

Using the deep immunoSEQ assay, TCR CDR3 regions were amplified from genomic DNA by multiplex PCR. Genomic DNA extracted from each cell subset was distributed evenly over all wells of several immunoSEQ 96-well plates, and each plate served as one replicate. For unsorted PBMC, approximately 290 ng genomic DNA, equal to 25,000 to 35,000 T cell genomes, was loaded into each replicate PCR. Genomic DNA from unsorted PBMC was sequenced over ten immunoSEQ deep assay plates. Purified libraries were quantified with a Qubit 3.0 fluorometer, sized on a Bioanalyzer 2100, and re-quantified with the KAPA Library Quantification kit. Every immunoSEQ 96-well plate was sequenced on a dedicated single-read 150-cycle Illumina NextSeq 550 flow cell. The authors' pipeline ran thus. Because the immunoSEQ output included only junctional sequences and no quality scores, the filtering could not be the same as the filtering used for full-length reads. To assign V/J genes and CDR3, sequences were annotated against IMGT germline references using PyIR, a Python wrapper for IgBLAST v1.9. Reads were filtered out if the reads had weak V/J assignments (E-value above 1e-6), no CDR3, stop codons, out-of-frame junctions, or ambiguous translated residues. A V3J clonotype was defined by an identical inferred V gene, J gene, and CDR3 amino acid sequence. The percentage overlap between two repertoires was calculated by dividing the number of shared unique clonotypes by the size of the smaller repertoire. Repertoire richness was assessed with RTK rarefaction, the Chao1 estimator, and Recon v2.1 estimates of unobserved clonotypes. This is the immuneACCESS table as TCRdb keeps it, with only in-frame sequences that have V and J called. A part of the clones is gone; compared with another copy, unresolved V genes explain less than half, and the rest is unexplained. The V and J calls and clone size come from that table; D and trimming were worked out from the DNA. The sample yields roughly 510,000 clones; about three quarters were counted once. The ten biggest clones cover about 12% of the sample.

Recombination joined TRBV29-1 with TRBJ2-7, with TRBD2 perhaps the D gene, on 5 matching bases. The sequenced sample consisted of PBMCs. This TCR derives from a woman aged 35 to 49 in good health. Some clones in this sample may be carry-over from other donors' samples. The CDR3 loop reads CSVEGRDSYEQYF. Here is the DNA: TGCAGCGTTGAAGGACGGGACTCCTACGAGCAGTACTTC.